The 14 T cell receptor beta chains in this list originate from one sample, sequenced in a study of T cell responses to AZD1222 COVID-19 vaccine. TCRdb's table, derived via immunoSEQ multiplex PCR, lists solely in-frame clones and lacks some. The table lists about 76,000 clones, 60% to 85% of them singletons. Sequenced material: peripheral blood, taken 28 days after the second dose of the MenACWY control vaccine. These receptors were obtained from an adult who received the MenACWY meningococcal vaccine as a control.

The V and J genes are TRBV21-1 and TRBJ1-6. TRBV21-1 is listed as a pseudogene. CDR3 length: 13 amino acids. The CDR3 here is CATSRDPDSPLHF. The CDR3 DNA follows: TGTGCCACAAGCCGGGACCCAGATTCACCCCTCCACTTT.

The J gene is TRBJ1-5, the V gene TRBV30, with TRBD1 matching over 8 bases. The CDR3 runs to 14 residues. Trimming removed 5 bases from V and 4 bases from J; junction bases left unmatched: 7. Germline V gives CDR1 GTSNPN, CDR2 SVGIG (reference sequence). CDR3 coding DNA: TGTGCCTGGGCCGACAGGGGCAATAATCAGCCCCAGCATTTT. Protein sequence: CAWADRGNNQPQHF.

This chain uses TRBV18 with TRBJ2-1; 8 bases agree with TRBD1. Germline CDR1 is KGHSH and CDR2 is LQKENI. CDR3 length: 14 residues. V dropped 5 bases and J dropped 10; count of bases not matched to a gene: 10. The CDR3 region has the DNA TGTGCCAGCTCAACTGGACAGGGTGCGGGAGAGCAGTTCTTC. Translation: CASSTGQGAGEQFF.

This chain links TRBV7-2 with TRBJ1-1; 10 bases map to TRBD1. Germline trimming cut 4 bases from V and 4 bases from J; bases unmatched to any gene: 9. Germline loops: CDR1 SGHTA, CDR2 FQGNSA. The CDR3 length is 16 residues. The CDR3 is CASSYRQGARGTEAFF. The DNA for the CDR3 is TGTGCCAGCAGCTATCGACAGGGGGCGAGAGGCACTGAAGCTTTCTTT.

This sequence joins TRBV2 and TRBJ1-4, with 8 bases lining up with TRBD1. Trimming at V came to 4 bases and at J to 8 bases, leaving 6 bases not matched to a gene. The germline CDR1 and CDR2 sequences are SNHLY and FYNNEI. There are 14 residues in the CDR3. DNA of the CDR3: TGTGCCAGCAGTGCGAGGACAGGGAACGAAAAACTGTTTTTT. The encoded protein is CASSARTGNEKLFF. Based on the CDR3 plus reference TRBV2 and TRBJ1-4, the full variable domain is EPEVTQTPSHQVTQMGQEVILRCVPISNHLYFYWYRQILGQKVEFLVSFYNNEISEKSEIFDDQFSVERPDGSNFTLKIRSTKLEDSAMYFCASSARTGNEKLFFGSGTQLSVL.

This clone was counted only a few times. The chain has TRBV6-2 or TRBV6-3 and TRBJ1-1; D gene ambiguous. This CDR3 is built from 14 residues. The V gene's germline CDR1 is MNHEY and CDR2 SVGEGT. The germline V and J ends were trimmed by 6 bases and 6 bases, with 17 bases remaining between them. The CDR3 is CASSLPGSGSEAFF. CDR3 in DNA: TGTGCCAGCAGCCTCCCGGGGTCGGGTTCTGAAGCTTTCTTT.

In nucleotides, the CDR3 is TGTGCCAGCACCTCAATTGGACAGCCATACAATGAGCAGTTCTTC. It yields the protein CASTSIGQPYNEQFF. The gene calls are TRBV27 and TRBJ2-1, with D possibly matching TRBD1 (6 bases). Germline V CDR1 and CDR2: MNHEY, SMNVEV (reference sequence). V lost 7 bases and J 4 bases, leaving 17 bases between the germline ends. The CDR3 is made up of 15 amino acids.

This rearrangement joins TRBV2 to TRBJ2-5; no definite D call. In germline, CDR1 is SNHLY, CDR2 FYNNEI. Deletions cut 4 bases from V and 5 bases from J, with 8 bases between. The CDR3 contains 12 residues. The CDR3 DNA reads TGTGCCAGCAGTGGAAGGGCGGAGACCCAGTACTTC. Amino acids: CASSGRAETQYF.

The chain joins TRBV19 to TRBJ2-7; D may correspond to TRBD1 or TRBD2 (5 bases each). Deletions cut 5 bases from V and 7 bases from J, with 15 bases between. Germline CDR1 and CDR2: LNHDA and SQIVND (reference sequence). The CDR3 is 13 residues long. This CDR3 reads CASSPRGRREQYF. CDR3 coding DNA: TGTGCCAGTAGTCCCCGGGGACGGCGGGAGCAGTACTTC. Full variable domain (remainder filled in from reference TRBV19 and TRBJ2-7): DGGITQSPKYLFRKEGQNVTLSCEQNLNHDAMYWYRQDPGQGLRLIYYSQIVNDFQKGDIAEGYSVSREKKESFPLTVTSAQKNPTAFYLCASSPRGRREQYFGPGTRLTVT.

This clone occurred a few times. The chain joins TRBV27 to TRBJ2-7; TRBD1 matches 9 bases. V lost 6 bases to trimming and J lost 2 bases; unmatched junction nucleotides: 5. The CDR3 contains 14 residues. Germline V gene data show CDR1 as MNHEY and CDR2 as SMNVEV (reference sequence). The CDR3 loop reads CASRRTGETYEQYF. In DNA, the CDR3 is TGTGCCAGCAGGAGGACAGGGGAGACCTACGAGCAGTACTTC.

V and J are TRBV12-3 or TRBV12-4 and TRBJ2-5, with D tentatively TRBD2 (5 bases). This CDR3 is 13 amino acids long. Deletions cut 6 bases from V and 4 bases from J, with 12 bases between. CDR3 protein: CASSPPGRETQYF. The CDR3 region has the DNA TGTGCCAGCAGCCCGCCGGGGAGAGAGACCCAGTACTTC.

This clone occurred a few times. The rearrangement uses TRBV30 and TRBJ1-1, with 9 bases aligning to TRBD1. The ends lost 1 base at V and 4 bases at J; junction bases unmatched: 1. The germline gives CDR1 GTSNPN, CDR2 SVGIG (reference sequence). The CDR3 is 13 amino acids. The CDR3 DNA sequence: TGTGCCTGGAGTGCGGACAGGGGCACTGAAGCTTTCTTT. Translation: CAWSADRGTEAFF.

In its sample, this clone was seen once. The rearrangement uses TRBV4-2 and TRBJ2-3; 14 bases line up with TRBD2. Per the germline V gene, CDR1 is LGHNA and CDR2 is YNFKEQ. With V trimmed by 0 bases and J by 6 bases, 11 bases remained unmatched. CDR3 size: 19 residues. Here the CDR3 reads CASSQDIGLAGGPRDTQYF. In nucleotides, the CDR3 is TGTGCCAGCAGCCAAGATATAGGACTAGCGGGGGGACCCCGGGATACGCAGTATTTT.

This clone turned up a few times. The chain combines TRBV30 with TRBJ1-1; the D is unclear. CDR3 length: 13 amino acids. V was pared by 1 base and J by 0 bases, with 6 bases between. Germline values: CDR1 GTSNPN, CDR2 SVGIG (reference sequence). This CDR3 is CAWSELLNTEAFF. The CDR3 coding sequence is TGTGCCTGGAGTGAGCTCCTGAACACTGAAGCTTTCTTT.